This TCR beta chain was obtained from a study of blood T cell repertoires in COVID-19. As for the study in general: From the United States, Italy and Spain came samples of acute and convalescent COVID-19. In each case, the material was cDNA or gDNA derived from T cells, B-cell-depleted T cells, or PBMCs.

Germline V gene lookup returns CDR1 SGDLS and CDR2 YYNGEE. The CDR3 loop spans 13 amino acids. Trimming cost V 0 bases and J 1 base, with 5 bases left between them. Per the study methods: Estimation of nucleated cell counts relied on the amplification of reference gene primers. TCRdb's copy holds only in-frame clones and misses some; the assay was immunoSEQ multiplex PCR. V and J calls and clone size are given by that table; D and trimming were obtained from the DNA. Of roughly 260,000 clones listed, 75% to 95% are singletons. The Seattle patients, enrolled during active infection, were followed longitudinally.

This TCR was sampled from a person aged 18-30 years with COVID-19, enrolled during active disease. Sequencing was performed on peripheral blood. The rearrangement uses TRBV9 and TRBJ2-7; D is unresolved. The CDR3 loop is CASSVDGSYEQYF. The CDR3 DNA reads as TGTGCCAGCAGCGTAGACGGTTCCTACGAGCAGTACTTC.